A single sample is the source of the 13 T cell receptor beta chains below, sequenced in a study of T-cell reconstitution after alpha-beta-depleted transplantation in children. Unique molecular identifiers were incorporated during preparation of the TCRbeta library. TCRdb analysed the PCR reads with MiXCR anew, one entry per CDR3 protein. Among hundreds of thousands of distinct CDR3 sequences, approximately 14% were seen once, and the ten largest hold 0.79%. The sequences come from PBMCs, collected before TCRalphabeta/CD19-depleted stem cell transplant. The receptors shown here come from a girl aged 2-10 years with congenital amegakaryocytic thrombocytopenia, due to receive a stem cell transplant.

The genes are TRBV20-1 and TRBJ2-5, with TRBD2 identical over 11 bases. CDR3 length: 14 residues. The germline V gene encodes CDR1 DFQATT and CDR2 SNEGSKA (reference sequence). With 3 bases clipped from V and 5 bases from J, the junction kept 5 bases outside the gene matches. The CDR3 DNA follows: TGCAGTGCTAGCCTGACTAGCGGGATGGAGACCCAGTACTTC. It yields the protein CSASLTSGMETQYF.

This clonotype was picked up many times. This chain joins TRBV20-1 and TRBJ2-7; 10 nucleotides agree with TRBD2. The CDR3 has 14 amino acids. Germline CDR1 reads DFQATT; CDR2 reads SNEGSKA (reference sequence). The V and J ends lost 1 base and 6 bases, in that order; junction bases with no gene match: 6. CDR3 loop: CSARALAGVPEQYF. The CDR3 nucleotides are TGCAGTGCTAGAGCCCTAGCGGGAGTACCCGAGCAGTACTTC.

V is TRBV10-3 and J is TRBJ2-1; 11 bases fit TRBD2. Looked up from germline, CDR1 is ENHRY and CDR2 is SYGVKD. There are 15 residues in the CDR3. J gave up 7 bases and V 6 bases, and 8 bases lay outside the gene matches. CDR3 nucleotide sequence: TGTGCCATCAGATTAGCGGGAGGGCCGGGGAATGAGCAGTTCTTC. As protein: CAIRLAGGPGNEQFF.

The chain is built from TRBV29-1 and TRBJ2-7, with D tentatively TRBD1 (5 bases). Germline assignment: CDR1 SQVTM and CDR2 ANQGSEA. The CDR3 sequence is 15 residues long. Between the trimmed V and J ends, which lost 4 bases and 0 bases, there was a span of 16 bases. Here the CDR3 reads CSVGNHRPNSYEQYF. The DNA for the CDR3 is TGCAGCGTTGGGAACCACAGGCCCAACTCCTACGAGCAGTACTTC.

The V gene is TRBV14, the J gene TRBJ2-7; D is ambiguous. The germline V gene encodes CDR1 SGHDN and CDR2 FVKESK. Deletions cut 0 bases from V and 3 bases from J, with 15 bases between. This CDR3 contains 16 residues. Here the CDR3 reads CASSQELGPGYYEQYF. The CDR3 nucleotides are TGTGCCAGCAGCCAAGAACTCGGACCCGGCTACTACGAGCAGTACTTC.

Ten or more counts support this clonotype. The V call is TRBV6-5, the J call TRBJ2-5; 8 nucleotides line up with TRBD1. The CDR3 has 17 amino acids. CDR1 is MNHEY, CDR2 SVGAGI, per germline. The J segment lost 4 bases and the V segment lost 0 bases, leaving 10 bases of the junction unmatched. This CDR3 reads CASSYSRTGLFGETQYF. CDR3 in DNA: TGTGCCAGCAGTTACTCCCGGACAGGGTTATTTGGAGAGACCCAGTACTTC.

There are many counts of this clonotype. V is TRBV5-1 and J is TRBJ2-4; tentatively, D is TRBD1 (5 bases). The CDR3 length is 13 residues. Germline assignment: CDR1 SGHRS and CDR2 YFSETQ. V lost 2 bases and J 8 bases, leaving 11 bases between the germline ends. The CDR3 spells CASSFSGSDIQYF. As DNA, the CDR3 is TGCGCCAGCAGCTTTTCAGGGTCGGACATTCAGTACTTC. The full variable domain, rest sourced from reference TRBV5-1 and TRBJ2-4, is KAGVTQTPRYLIKTRGQQVTLSCSPISGHRSVSWYQQTPGQGLQFLFEYFSETQRNKGNFPGRFSGRQFSNSRSEMNVSTLELGDSALYLCASSFSGSDIQYFGAGTRLSVL.

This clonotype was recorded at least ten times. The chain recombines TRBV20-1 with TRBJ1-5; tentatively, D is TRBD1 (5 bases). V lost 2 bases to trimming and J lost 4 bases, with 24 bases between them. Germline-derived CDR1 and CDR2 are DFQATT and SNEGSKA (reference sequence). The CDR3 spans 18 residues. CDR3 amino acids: CSARSPFPSGWGNQPQHF. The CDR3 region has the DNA TGCAGTGCTAGATCCCCCTTTCCCTCAGGGTGGGGTAATCAGCCCCAGCATTTT.

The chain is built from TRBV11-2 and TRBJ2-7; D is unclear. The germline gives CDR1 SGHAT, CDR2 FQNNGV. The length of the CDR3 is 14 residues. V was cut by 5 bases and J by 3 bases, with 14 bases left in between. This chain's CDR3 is CASSPLSSHYEQYF. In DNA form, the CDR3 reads TGTGCCAGCAGCCCATTAAGCTCCCACTACGAGCAGTACTTC. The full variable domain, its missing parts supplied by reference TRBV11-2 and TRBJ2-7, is EAGVAQSPRYKIIEKRQSVAFWCNPISGHATLYWYQQILGQGPKLLIQFQNNGVVDDSQLPKDRFSAERLKGVDSTLKIQPAKLEDSAVYLCASSPLSSHYEQYFGPGTRLTVT.

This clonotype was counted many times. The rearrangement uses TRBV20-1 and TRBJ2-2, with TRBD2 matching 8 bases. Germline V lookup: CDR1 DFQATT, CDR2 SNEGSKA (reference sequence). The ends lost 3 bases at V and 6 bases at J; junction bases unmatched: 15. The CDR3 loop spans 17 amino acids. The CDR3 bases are TGCAGTGCTAGCTCAATCGAGCGGGAGTTACGTTCCGGGGAGCTGTTTTTT. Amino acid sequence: CSASSIERELRSGELFF.

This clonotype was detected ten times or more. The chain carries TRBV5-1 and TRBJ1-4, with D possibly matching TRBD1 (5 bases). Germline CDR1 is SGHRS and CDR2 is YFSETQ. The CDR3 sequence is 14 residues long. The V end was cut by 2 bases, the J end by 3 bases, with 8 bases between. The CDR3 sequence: CASSLGTANEKLFF. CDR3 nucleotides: TGCGCCAGCAGCTTAGGGACCGCTAATGAAAAACTGTTTTTT.

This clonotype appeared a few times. The CDR3 loop is CSASRDLDQGEQFF. The CDR3 DNA reads TGCAGTGCTAGTAGGGACCTCGACCAGGGGGAGCAGTTCTTC. The chain recombines TRBV20-1 with TRBJ2-1, with D maybe TRBD1 (6 bases). CDR1 and CDR2 from the germline V gene are DFQATT and SNEGSKA (reference sequence). CDR3 length equals 14 residues. The V end lost 3 bases, the J end lost 10 bases, and 19 bases lay between the germline ends.

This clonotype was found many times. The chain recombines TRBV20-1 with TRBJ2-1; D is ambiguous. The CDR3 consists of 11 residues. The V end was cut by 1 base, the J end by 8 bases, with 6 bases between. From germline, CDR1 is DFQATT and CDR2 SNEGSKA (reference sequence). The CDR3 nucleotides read TGCAGTGCTAGAGCCTGGGATGAGCAGTTCTTC. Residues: CSARAWDEQFF.